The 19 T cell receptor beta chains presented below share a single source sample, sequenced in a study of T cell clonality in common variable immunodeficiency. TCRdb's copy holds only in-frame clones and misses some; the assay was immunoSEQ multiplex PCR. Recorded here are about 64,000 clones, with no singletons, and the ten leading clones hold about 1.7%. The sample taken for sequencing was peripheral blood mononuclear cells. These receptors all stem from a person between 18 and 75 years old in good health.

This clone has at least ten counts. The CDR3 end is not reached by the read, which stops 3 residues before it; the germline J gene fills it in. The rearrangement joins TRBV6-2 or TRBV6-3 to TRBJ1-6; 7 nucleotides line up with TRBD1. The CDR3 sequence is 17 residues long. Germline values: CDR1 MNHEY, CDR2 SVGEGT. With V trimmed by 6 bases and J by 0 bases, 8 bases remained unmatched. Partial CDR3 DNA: TGTGCCAGCAGAACACGACAGGGAAGCTCCTATAATTCACCC. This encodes CASRTRQGSSYNSP. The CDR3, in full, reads CASRTRQGSSYNSPLHF.

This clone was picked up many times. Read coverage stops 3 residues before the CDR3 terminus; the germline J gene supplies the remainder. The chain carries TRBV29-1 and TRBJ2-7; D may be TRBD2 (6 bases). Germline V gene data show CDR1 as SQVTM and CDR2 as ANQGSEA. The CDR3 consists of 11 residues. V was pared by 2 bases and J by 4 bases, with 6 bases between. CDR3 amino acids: CSVERGYEQYF. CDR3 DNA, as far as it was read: TGCAGCGTTGAACGGGGGTACGAG.

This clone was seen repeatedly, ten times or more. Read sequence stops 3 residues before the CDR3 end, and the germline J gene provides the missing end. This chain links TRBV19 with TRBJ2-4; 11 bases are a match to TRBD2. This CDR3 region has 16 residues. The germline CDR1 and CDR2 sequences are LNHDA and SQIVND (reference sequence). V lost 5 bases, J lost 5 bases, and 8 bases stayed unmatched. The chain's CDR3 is CASSPTGSGRENIQYF. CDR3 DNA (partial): TGTGCCAGTAGTCCCACGGGTAGCGGGAGGGAAAACATT.

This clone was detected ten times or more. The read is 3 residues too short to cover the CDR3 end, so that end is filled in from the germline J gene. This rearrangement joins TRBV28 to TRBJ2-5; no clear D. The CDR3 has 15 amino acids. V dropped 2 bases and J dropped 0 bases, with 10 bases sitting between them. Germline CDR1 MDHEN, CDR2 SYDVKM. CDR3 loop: CASSLRGSYQETQYF. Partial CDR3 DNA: TGTGCCAGCAGTTTACGAGGTTCCTACCAAGAGACC.

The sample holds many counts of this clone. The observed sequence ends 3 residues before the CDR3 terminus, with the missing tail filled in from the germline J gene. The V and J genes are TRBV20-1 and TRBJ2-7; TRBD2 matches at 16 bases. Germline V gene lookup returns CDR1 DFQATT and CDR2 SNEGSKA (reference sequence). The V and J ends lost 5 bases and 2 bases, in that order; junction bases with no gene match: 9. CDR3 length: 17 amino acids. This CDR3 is CSAFNGGLAGGPYEQYF. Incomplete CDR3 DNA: TGCAGTGCTTTCAATGGGGGACTAGCGGGGGGGCCCTACGAG.

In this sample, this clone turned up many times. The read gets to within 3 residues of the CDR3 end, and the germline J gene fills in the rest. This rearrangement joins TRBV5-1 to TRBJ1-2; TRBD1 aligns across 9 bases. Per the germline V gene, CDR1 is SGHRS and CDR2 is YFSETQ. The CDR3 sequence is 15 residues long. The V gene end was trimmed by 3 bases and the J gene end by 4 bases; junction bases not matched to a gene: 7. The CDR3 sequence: CASSSRQGVVYGYTF. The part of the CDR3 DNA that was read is TGCGCCAGCAGCTCCAGACAGGGGGTGGTCTATGGC. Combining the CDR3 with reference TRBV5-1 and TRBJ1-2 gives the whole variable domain KAGVTQTPRYLIKTRGQQVTLSCSPISGHRSVSWYQQTPGQGLQFLFEYFSETQRNKGNFPGRFSGRQFSNSRSEMNVSTLELGDSALYLCASSSRQGVVYGYTFGSGTRLTVV.

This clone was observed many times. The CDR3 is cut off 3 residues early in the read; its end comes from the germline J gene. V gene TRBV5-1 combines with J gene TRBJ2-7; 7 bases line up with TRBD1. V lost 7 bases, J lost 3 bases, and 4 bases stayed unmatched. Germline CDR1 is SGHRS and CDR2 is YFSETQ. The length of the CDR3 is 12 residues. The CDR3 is CASATGDYEQYF. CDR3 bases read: TGCGCCAGCGCTACAGGGGACTACGAG.

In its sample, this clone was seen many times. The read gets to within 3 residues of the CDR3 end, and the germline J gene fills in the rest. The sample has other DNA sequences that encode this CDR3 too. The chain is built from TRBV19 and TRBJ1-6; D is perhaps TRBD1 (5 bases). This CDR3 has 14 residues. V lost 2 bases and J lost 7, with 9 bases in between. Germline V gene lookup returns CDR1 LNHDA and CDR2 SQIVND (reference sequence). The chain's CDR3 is CASSIRGENSPLHF. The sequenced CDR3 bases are TGTGCCAGTAGTATAAGGGGTGAGAATTCACCC.

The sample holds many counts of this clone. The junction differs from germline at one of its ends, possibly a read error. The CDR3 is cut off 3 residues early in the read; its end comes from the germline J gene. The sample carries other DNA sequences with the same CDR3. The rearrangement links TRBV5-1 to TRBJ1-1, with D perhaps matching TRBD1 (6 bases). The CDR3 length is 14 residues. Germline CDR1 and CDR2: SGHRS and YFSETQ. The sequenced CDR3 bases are TGCGCTAGCACTCAGGGGATATGGAACACTGAA. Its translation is CASTQGIWNTE. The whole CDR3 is CASTQGIWNTEAFF. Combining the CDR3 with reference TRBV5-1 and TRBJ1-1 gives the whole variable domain KAGVTQTPRYLIKTRGQQVTLSCSPISGHRSVSWYQQTPGQGLQFLFEYFSETQRNKGNFPGRFSGRQFSNSRSEMNVSTLELGDSALYLCASTQGIWNTEAFFGQGTRLTVV.

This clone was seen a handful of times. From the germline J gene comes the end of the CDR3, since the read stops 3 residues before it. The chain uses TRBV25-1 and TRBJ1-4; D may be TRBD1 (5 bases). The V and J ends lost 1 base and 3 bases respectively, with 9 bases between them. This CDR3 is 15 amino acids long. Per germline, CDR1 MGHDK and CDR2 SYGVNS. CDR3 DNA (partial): TGTGCCAGCAGTGAATTACAGGCCCCTAATGAAAAA. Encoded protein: CASSELQAPNEK. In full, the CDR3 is CASSELQAPNEKLFF.

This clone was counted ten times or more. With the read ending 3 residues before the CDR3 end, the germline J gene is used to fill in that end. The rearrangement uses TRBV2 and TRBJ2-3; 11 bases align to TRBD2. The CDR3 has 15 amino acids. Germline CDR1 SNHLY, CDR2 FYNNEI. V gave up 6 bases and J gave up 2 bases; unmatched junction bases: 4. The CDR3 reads CASRPLAGVTDTQYF. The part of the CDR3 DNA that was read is TGTGCCAGCAGGCCACTAGCGGGAGTCACAGATACG.

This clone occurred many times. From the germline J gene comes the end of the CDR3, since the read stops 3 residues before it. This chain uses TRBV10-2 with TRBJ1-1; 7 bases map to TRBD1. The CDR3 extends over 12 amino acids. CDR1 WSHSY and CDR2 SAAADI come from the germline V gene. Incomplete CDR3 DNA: TGCGCCAGCAGAGTAGGGGGCACAGAA. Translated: CASRVGGTE. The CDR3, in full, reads CASRVGGTEAFF.

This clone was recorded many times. The CDR3 here is CASSPSGGLTGELFF. The CDR3 DNA, read in part, is TGTGCCAGCTCACCCAGCGGGGGACTCACCGGGGAG. V usage is TRBV18 and J usage is TRBJ2-2, with 8 bases lining up with TRBD2. The CDR3 end is not reached by the read, which stops 3 residues before it; the germline J gene fills it in. The CDR3 is 15 amino acids. The germline V gene encodes CDR1 KGHSH and CDR2 LQKENI. The ends lost 3 bases at V and 4 bases at J; junction bases unmatched: 4. Using reference TRBV18 and TRBJ2-2 for the parts outside the CDR3, the full variable domain is NAGVMQNPRHLVRRRGQEARLRCSPMKGHSHVYWYRQLPEEGLKFMVYLQKENIIDESGMPKERFSAEFPKEGPSILRIQQVVRGDSAAYFCASSPSGGLTGELFFGEGSRLTVL.

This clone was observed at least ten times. The covered CDR3 bases are TGCGCCAGCAGCCAACCCCCGGACAGGGGGCAGCTCGCCGGGGAG. This sequence encodes CASSQPPDRGQLAGE. The whole CDR3 reads CASSQPPDRGQLAGELFF. The chain joins TRBV4-1 to TRBJ2-2, with 11 bases matching TRBD1. The read terminates 3 residues before the CDR3 end, so the remaining end is supplied by the germline J gene. The CDR3 extends over 18 amino acids. Per the germline V gene, CDR1 is MGHRA and CDR2 is YSYEKL. Trimming at V came to 2 bases and at J to 6 bases, leaving 11 bases not matched to a gene.

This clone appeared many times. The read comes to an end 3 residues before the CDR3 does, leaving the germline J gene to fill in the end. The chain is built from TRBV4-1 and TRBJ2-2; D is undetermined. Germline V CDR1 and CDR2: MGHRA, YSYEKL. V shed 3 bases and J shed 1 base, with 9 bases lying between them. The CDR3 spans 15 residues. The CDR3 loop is CASSHSSGNTGELFF. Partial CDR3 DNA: TGCGCCAGCAGCCATTCCTCAGGGAACACCGGGGAG.

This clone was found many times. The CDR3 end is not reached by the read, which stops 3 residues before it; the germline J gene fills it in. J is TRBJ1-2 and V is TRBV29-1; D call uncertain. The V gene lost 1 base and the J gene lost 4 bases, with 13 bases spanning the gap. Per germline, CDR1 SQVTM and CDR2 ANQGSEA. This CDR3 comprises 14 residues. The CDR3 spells CSVEGGSTSYGYTF. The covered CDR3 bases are TGCAGCGTTGAAGGAGGGAGTACTAGCTATGGC. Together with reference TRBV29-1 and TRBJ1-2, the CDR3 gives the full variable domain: SAVISQKPSRDICQRGTSLTIQCQVDSQVTMMFWYRQQPGQSLTLIATANQGSEATYESGFVIDKFPISRPNLTFSTLTVSNMSPEDSSIYLCSVEGGSTSYGYTFGSGTRLTVV.

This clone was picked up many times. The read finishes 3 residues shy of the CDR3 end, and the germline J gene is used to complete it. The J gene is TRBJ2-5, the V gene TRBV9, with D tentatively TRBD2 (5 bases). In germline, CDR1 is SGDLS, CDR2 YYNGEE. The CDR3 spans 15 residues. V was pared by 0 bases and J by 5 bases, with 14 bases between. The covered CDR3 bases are TGTGCCAGCAGCGTAGATGGAGGCATCAGGGAGACC. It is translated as CASSVDGGIRET. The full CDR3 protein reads CASSVDGGIRETQYF.

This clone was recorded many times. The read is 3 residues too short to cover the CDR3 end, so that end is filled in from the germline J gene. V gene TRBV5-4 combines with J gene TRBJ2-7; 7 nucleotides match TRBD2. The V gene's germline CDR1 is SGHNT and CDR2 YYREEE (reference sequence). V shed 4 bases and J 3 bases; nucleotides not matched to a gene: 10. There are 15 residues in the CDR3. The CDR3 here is CASSDKSGALYEQYF. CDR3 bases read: TGTGCCAGCAGCGACAAAAGCGGGGCCCTCTACGAG.

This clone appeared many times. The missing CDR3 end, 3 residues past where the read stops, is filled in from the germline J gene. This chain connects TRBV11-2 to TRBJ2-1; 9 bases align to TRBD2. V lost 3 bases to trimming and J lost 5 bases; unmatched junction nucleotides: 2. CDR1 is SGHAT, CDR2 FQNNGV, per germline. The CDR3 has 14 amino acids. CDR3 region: CASSFLAGDNEQFF. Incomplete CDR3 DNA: TGTGCCAGCAGCTTCTTAGCGGGAGACAATGAG.